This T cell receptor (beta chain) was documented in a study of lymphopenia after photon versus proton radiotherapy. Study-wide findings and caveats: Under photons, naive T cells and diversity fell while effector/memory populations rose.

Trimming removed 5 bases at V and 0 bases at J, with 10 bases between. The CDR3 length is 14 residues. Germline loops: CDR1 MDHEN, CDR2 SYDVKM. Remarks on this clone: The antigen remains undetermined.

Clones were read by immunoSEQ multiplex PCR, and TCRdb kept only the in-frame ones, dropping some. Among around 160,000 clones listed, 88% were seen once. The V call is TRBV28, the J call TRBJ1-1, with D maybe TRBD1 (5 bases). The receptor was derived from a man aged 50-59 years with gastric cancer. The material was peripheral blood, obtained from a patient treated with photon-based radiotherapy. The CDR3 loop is CASSPGTVNTEAFF. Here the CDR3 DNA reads TGTGCCAGCAGTCCCGGGACGGTGAACACTGAAGCTTTCTTT.